The rows below give T cell receptor beta chains drawn from one sample of a study of OX40 agonist ivuxolimab in advanced cancers. Method: immunoSEQ multiplex PCR; TCRdb's copy keeps in-frame clones and lacks some. The sample shows some 50,000 clones, about 90% of them seen only once. Here the sequenced sample was CD4+ or CD8+ T cells sorted from blood, taken in a trial of the OX40 agonist ivuxolimab. Source of these receptors: an adult with an advanced solid tumor such as melanoma, head and neck, liver or kidney cancer. CDR3s include the opening cysteine and the closing phenylalanine or tryptophan. A D gene is named only where the DNA matches it firmly. A row's size may be missing; if present it is once, few, many or a size class.

DNA: TGTGCCAGCAGCTTCCGGCTCGGGACAGGCAATGAGCAGTTCTTC
CDR3: CASSFRLGTGNEQFF
J: TRBJ2-1
size: .
D: TRBD1
V: TRBV7-8

DNA: TGTGCCAGCAGCTTAGGGGCGGACGGCTACACCTTC
CDR3: CASSLGADGYTF
J: TRBJ1-2
size: .
D: .
V: TRBV7-9

DNA: TGTGCCTGGAGTTCGGGACGGGGAACTAATGAAAAACTGTTTTTT
CDR3: CAWSSGRGTNEKLFF
J: TRBJ1-4
size: .
D: .
V: TRBV30

DNA: TGTGCCAGCAGCCAACGGGGGGGCCCTAGCTCCTACAATGAGCAGTTCTTC
CDR3: CASSQRGGPSSYNEQFF
J: TRBJ2-1
size: .
D: TRBD2
V: TRBV9

DNA: TGCGCCAGCAGCTGGGCTTCTGGGGTAGCGGGCAACGAGCAGTTCTTC
CDR3: CASSWASGVAGNEQFF
J: TRBJ2-1
size: .
D: TRBD2
V: TRBV5-1

DNA: TGTGCCAGCAGCTCCGCCGGGGGGACTAATGAAAAACTGTTTTTT
CDR3: CASSSAGGTNEKLFF
J: TRBJ1-4
size: .
D: .
V: TRBV9

DNA: TGTGCCAGTAGTATGGCCGGGACAGGGGTCATAGGGGAGCTGTTTTTT
CDR3: CASSMAGTGVIGELFF
J: TRBJ2-2
size: .
D: TRBD1
V: TRBV19

DNA: TGCAGCGTTGAAGGGAGAAATGAAGCTTTCTTT
CDR3: CSVEGRNEAFF
J: TRBJ1-1
size: .
D: .
V: TRBV29-1

DNA: TGTGCCAGCAGCCCCGGACTAGCGAGCCGACAAGAGACCCGGTACTTC
CDR3: CASSPGLASRQETRYF
J: TRBJ2-5
size: .
D: TRBD2
V: TRBV7-2

DNA: TGTGCCAGCAGCTTATTTTTGGGGGGACAAGAGACCCAGTACTTC
CDR3: CASSLFLGGQETQYF
J: TRBJ2-5
size: .
D: .
V: TRBV7-2

DNA: TGTGCCAGCAGCCCCGAGGGGGGCGGGTATGGCTACACCTTC
CDR3: CASSPEGGGYGYTF
J: TRBJ1-2
size: .
D: .
V: TRBV7-2

DNA: TGCAGCGTTGAATACAGGAGGAACACTGAAGCTTTCTTT
CDR3: CSVEYRRNTEAFF
J: TRBJ1-1
size: .
D: .
V: TRBV29-1

DNA: TGTGCCAGCAGCACGTGGACTAGCGGGAGGGCAGATACGCAGTATTTT
CDR3: CASSTWTSGRADTQYF
J: TRBJ2-3
size: few
D: TRBD2
V: TRBV7-9

DNA: TGTGCCAGCAGCGGACGCGCAATAACCTACGAGCAGTACTTC
CDR3: CASSGRAITYEQYF
J: TRBJ2-7
size: .
D: .
V: TRBV6-5

DNA: TGTGCCAGCAGGGAACTAGCGGGTAACAATGAGCAGTTCTTC
CDR3: CASRELAGNNEQFF
J: TRBJ2-1
size: .
D: TRBD2
V: TRBV7-9

DNA: TGCAGCGCTCAGAGGGACAGGGGTTACGAGCAGTACTTC
CDR3: CSAQRDRGYEQYF
J: TRBJ2-7
size: .
D: TRBD1
V: TRBV29-1

DNA: TGTGCCAGCGGCCGCGGGACAGTAACGACCGGGGAGCTGTTTTTT
CDR3: CASGRGTVTTGELFF
J: TRBJ2-2
size: .
D: .
V: TRBV28

DNA: TGTGCCAGCAGCCGGGGACTAGCGGGAGGGTCTGAGGATGAGCAGTTCTTC
CDR3: CASSRGLAGGSEDEQFF
J: TRBJ2-1
size: .
D: TRBD2
V: TRBV14

DNA: TGCGCCAGCAGCCAATCAAGAATCCGGGCCGGGGAGCTGTTTTTT
CDR3: CASSQSRIRAGELFF
J: TRBJ2-2
size: .
D: .
V: TRBV4-3

DNA: TGTGCCAGCAGCCTAGCATCGACAGGGCGATACGAGCAGTACTTC
CDR3: CASSLASTGRYEQYF
J: TRBJ2-7
size: .
D: TRBD1
V: TRBV7-2

DNA: TGTGCCAGCAGGACAGGCATGGGCTACACCTTC
CDR3: CASRTGMGYTF
J: TRBJ1-2
size: once
D: .
V: TRBV6-4

DNA: TGCAGCGTTGAAGGACAACTTAGCACAGATACGCAGTATTTT
CDR3: CSVEGQLSTDTQYF
J: TRBJ2-3
size: .
D: .
V: TRBV29-1

DNA: TGTGCCAGCAGTTTACCAGGAGACTATGGCTACACCTTC
CDR3: CASSLPGDYGYTF
J: TRBJ1-2
size: .
D: .
V: TRBV28

DNA: TGTGCCAGCAGCTCCCGGACTAGCGGCGGCGGGGAGCTGTTTTTT
CDR3: CASSSRTSGGGELFF
J: TRBJ2-2
size: .
D: TRBD2
V: TRBV9

DNA: TGTGCCAGCAGCGTAGATGCGACCTCCTACGAGCAGTACTTC
CDR3: CASSVDATSYEQYF
J: TRBJ2-7
size: once
D: .
V: TRBV9

DNA: TGTGCCAGCAGCATTCCCGGGGGAGAGACCCAGTACTTC
CDR3: CASSIPGGETQYF
J: TRBJ2-5
size: .
D: .
V: TRBV6-5

DNA: TGTGCCAGCAGCCCACAGACAGGGTATAACTATGGCTACACCTTC
CDR3: CASSPQTGYNYGYTF
J: TRBJ1-2
size: .
D: TRBD1
V: TRBV9

DNA: TGTGCCAGCAGTGACATGGGGCGAGCCCAGTACTTC
CDR3: CASSDMGRAQYF
J: TRBJ2-5
size: .
D: .
V: TRBV2

DNA: TGCGCCAGCGGATATTCGGCGACTAGCGGGAGGGGGGAGCTGTTTTTT
CDR3: CASGYSATSGRGELFF
J: TRBJ2-2
size: .
D: TRBD2
V: TRBV5-1

DNA: TGTGCCAGCAGTGAATTTCGGACTAGCGGCACAGATACGCAGTATTTT
CDR3: CASSEFRTSGTDTQYF
J: TRBJ2-3
size: .
D: TRBD2
V: TRBV2

DNA: TGTGCCAGCAGCTTAGGCCTAGGGCTGGGTTCGGTCACAGATACGCAGTATTTT
CDR3: CASSLGLGLGSVTDTQYF
J: TRBJ2-3
size: few
D: .
V: TRBV13

DNA: TGTGCCAGCAGTGTCTACCTTAATGCTAGCGGGAGGGTCACCGGGGAGCTGTTTTTT
CDR3: CASSVYLNASGRVTGELFF
J: TRBJ2-2
size: .
D: TRBD2
V: TRBV6-4

DNA: TGTGCCAGCAGCTTAGCGCCGACAGGGAATCCTATCAATGAGCAGTTCTTC
CDR3: CASSLAPTGNPINEQFF
J: TRBJ2-1
size: .
D: TRBD1
V: TRBV7-7

DNA: TGTGCCAGCAGTCAACGAATACTAGGGGGCGTTGACTATGGCTACACCTTC
CDR3: CASSQRILGGVDYGYTF
J: TRBJ1-2
size: once
D: TRBD1
V: TRBV27

DNA: TGTGCCAGCAGCTGGGGGACTAGGAACACCGGGGAGCTGTTTTTT
CDR3: CASSWGTRNTGELFF
J: TRBJ2-2
size: .
D: TRBD2
V: TRBV5-4

DNA: TGTGCCAGCAGCTTGGAAGGGGGGCAAGACAGGGCTTTCTTT
CDR3: CASSLEGGQDRAFF
J: TRBJ1-1
size: .
D: .
V: TRBV5-6

DNA: TGTGCCAGCTCACCACCTTCGGGTCTGCACATTCAGTACTTC
CDR3: CASSPPSGLHIQYF
J: TRBJ2-4
size: .
D: .
V: TRBV18

DNA: TGCAGCGTTTTACACGGGGGGCTAGTGCGCACAGATACGCAGTATTTT
CDR3: CSVLHGGLVRTDTQYF
J: TRBJ2-3
size: .
D: .
V: TRBV29-1

DNA: TGTGCCAGCAGCTTACCAGGAAAGGGCTATGGCTACACCTTC
CDR3: CASSLPGKGYGYTF
J: TRBJ1-2
size: .
D: .
V: TRBV7-2

DNA: TGTGCCAGCAGACCGGGACAGATTTTACTGAACACTGAAGCTTTCTTT
CDR3: CASRPGQILLNTEAFF
J: TRBJ1-1
size: .
D: TRBD1
V: TRBV6-6

DNA: TGTGCCAGCAGTGAACCAGGGGGTAACGGGGAGCTGTTTTTT
CDR3: CASSEPGGNGELFF
J: TRBJ2-2
size: .
D: TRBD1
V: TRBV6-1

DNA: TGTGCCAGCAGCCTTCTACTGGGTGGCCACGAGCAGTACTTC
CDR3: CASSLLLGGHEQYF
J: TRBJ2-7
size: .
D: .
V: TRBV7-8

DNA: TGTGCCAGCAGCCCAATTGGGATTGCGGGAGGGCCGAATGAGCAGTTCTTC
CDR3: CASSPIGIAGGPNEQFF
J: TRBJ2-1
size: .
D: TRBD2
V: TRBV7-2

DNA: TGTGCCACCAGCAGAGATGACCCCGGGGAGCTGTTTTTT
CDR3: CATSRDDPGELFF
J: TRBJ2-2
size: .
D: .
V: TRBV15

DNA: TGTGCCAGCAGTTTACTCTACCGGGATGAGCAGTTCTTC
CDR3: CASSLLYRDEQFF
J: TRBJ2-1
size: .
D: .
V: TRBV27

DNA: TGTGCCAGCAGTTCCGGGACAGGGAACTTGGACGAGCAGTACTTC
CDR3: CASSSGTGNLDEQYF
J: TRBJ2-7
size: few
D: TRBD1
V: TRBV28

DNA: TGTGCCAGCAGCAACAACAGGGCCAACAATGAGCAGTTCTTC
CDR3: CASSNNRANNEQFF
J: TRBJ2-1
size: .
D: .
V: TRBV6-1

DNA: TGTGCCAGTAGTTTCTCGGACAGGAGATCCTACGAGCAGTACTTC
CDR3: CASSFSDRRSYEQYF
J: TRBJ2-7
size: once
D: TRBD1
V: TRBV19

DNA: TGTGCCTGGAAGACAGGGGTAGAAAAACTGTTTTTT
CDR3: CAWKTGVEKLFF
J: TRBJ1-4
size: .
D: TRBD1
V: TRBV30

DNA: TGTGCCAGCAGTTGGGGACTAGCGGGAGGGTACCAAGAGACCCAGTACTTC
CDR3: CASSWGLAGGYQETQYF
J: TRBJ2-5
size: .
D: TRBD2
V: TRBV28